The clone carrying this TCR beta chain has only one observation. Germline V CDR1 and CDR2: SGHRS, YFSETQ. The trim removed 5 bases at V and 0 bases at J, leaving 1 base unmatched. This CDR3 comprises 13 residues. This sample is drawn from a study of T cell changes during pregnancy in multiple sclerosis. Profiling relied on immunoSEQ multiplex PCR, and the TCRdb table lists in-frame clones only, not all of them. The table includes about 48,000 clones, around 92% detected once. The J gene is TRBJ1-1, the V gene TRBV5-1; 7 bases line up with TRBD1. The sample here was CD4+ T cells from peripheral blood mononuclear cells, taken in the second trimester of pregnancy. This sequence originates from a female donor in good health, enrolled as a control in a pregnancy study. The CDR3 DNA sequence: TGCGCCAGCAGGGGACAGCTGAACACTGAAGCTTTCTTT. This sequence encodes CASRGQLNTEAFF.